This T cell receptor beta chain came from a study of identical twins. Study-wide findings and caveats: The study reached conclusions through statistical analysis that was cross-sectional, not following the same donors.

This CDR3 spans 15 amino acids. Trimming took 8 bases from V and 4 from J, leaving 20 bases between them. Germline CDR1 MNHEY, CDR2 SVGEGT. A universal primer binding site was introduced by template switching. The final cDNA contained unique molecular identifiers. TCRdb itself ran the 5' RACE reads through MiXCR, one entry per CDR3 protein. The sample contains approximately 190,000 distinct CDR3 sequences, around 15% of which appear only once. Note on this clonotype: Its antigen is as yet unknown.

This same sample was also part of a study on T cells expressing NK-cell markers. That paper states: Seven of the eight sequenced donors were classified as HCMV-seropositive, and one was classified as seronegative. Expanded NKG2C+ T cell clones had unclear HCMV specificity.

This receptor was obtained from a woman aged 18-29 years in good health. Sequences were obtained from CD8+ T cells sorted from blood. The chain joins TRBV6-2 or TRBV6-3 to TRBJ2-5; maybe TRBD2 (7 bases). In nucleotides, the CDR3 is TGTGCCAGCCGTAAGATGCGGGGGCGGGTAGAGACCCAGTACTTC. It specifies CASRKMRGRVETQYF.